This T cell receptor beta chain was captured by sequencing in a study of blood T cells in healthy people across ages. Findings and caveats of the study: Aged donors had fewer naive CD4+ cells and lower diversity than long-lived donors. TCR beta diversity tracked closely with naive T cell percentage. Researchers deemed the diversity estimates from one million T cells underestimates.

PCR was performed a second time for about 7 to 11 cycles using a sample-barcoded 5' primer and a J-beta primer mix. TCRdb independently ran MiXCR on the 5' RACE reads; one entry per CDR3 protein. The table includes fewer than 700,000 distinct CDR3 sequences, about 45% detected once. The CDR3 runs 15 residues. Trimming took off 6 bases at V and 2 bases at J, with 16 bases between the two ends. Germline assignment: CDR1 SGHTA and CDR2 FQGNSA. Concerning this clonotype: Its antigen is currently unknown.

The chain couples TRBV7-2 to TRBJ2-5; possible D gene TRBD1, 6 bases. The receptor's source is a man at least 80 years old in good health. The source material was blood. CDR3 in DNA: TGTGCCAGCAGGAGACCAGGGGATGGACAAGAGACCCAGTACTTC. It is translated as CASRRPGDGQETQYF. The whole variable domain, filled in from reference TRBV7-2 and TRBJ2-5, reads GAGVSQSPSNKVTEKGKDVELRCDPISGHTALYWYRQSLGQGLEFLIYFQGNSAPDKSGLPSDRFSAERTGGSVSTLTIQRTQQEDSAVYLCASRRPGDGQETQYFGPGTRLLVL.